The 8 T cell receptor beta chains below were found in one sample sequenced in a study of OX40 agonist ivuxolimab in advanced cancers. Sequencing was performed with immunoSEQ multiplex PCR; in TCRdb, only in-frame clones are kept and a portion is missing. The table shows 90,000 or so clones, with 89% occurring only once. Sequences were derived from CD4+ or CD8+ T cells sorted from blood, sampled in a trial of the OX40 agonist ivuxolimab. The receptors stem from an adult with an advanced solid tumor such as melanoma, head and neck, liver or kidney cancer.

The chain links TRBV30 to TRBJ2-2, with 12 bases identical to TRBD2. The germline V gene has CDR1 GTSNPN and CDR2 SVGIG (reference sequence). There are 21 residues in the CDR3. V dropped 3 bases and J dropped 7; count of bases not matched to a gene: 24. CDR3 DNA sequence: TGTGCCTGGAGAGGGTTGAGGCTAGCGGGAGGGCCACACGTCTCACGCGGGGAGCTGTTTTTT. It is translated as CAWRGLRLAGGPHVSRGELFF.

The gene calls are TRBV10-1 and TRBJ1-2, with D possibly being TRBD1 (5 bases). V was shortened by 0 bases and J by 3 bases, with 14 bases between the two germline ends. Germline lookup yields CDR1 WNHNN and CDR2 SYGVQD (reference sequence). This CDR3 region has 16 residues. CDR3 loop: CASSESGQDKYYGYTF. The CDR3 DNA reads as TGCGCCAGCAGTGAGTCGGGCCAGGACAAATACTATGGCTACACCTTC.

V usage is TRBV12-5 and J usage is TRBJ1-2; tentative D call: TRBD1 (5 bases). The germline CDR1 and CDR2 sequences are LGHNT and FRNRAP. This CDR3 has 14 residues. Trimming pared 6 bases from V and 5 bases from J, leaving 16 bases between. CDR3 amino acids: CASGLGGSTYGYTF. The CDR3 DNA follows: TGTGCTAGTGGCCTGGGGGGGAGTACTTATGGCTACACCTTC.

This clone came up once. V gene TRBV29-1 combines with J gene TRBJ1-1; D is ambiguous. Trimming took 5 bases from V and 1 from J, leaving 11 bases between them. From germline, CDR1 is SQVTM and CDR2 ANQGSEA. CDR3 length: 13 amino acids. CDR3 sequence: CSVRRATNTEAFF. The DNA of the CDR3 is TGCAGCGTTCGGCGGGCGACGAACACTGAAGCTTTCTTT. Complete variable domain (other parts from reference TRBV29-1 and TRBJ1-1): SAVISQKPSRDICQRGTSLTIQCQVDSQVTMMFWYRQQPGQSLTLIATANQGSEATYESGFVIDKFPISRPNLTFSTLTVSNMSPEDSSIYLCSVRRATNTEAFFGQGTRLTVV.

The V and J genes are TRBV7-3 and TRBJ2-1, with TRBD1 as a possible D gene (5 bases). Trimming took off 0 bases at V and 6 bases at J, with 9 bases between the two ends. The CDR3 is 14 amino acids. From germline, CDR1 is SGHTA and CDR2 FQGTGA. The CDR3 loop reads CASSLTPGINEQFF. CDR3 DNA: TGTGCCAGCAGCTTAACACCAGGGATCAATGAGCAGTTCTTC.

J is TRBJ2-3 and V is TRBV4-3, with a possible D match to TRBD1 (6 bases). Germline CDR1 LGHNA, CDR2 YSLEER. The V gene lost 1 base and the J gene lost 2 bases, with 16 bases spanning the gap. This CDR3 has 17 residues. CDR3 loop: CASSQVSGQFPTDTQYF. The CDR3 DNA sequence: TGCGCCAGCAGCCAAGTTTCCGGACAGTTTCCCACAGATACGCAGTATTTT.

V gene TRBV6-6 combines with J gene TRBJ1-5; 7 positions agree with TRBD1. V lost 7 bases and J lost 1; bases outside the gene matches: 4. The CDR3 runs 14 residues. Germline V gives CDR1 MNHNY, CDR2 SVGAGI (reference sequence). This CDR3 is CASMAGQSNQPQHF. CDR3 DNA sequence: TGTGCCAGCATGGCGGGACAGAGCAATCAGCCCCAGCATTTT.

CDR3 nucleotide sequence: TGTGCCACCAGCAGAGGGTTAGGGGGGGCGACAGGAAATCAGCCCCAGCATTTT. Amino acids: CATSRGLGGATGNQPQHF. The V and J genes are TRBV15 and TRBJ1-5; D is perhaps TRBD1 (6 bases). CDR1 and CDR2 from the germline V gene are LNHNV and YYDKDF (reference sequence). The V end was cut by 1 base, the J end by 4 bases, with 20 bases between. This CDR3 comprises 18 residues.